This T cell receptor beta chain was identified during a study of cytomegalovirus exposure and HLA in healthy donors (dated by TCRdb to between 2016 and 2019). Some background on the complete study: An earlier analysis of some 600 of the donors reported approximately 280 Gb of sequence data and 90 million to 120 million unique TCR beta sequences obtained from around 190 million T cells. The study combined high-throughput TCR immunosequencing, statistical association of individual TCRs with disease status, and machine learning to predict cytomegalovirus infection status. Every repertoire in the discovery cohort had been generated on one and the same sequencing platform. A later genetic analysis took genome-wide SNP genotypes for about 55% of the 666 donors and used that subset as a discovery cohort. A later analysis re-examined previously published TCR beta repertoires from 600 to 700 donors and added high-resolution HLA genotyping to investigate patterns of TCR occurrence. Across 300 to 400 genotyped donors of the cohort, an average of about 250,000 unique TCR beta nucleotide sequences per donor were sequenced, and about a sixth of those sequences were non-productive. An earlier analysis of 500 to 750 of the donors applied high-throughput TCR beta sequencing to assess whether each TCR beta V gene segment acted as functional or pseudogenic. Donor age, sex, ethnicity and CMV serostatus were compiled alongside the repertoire data. Because of strong linkage in the cohort, five DR-DQ haplotypes were treated as single units for association and clustering. Rather than using new phenotypic data, the later analysis identified candidate immune exposures from TCR beta sequences and from how often those sequences occurred across donors. The study used immunosequencing to profile the T cell repertoires of around 600 subjects and linked those repertoires to cytomegalovirus serostatus. An early release covering roughly 640 HLA-typed donors comprised approximately 290 gigabases of sequencing data and tens of millions of unique TCR sequences. Along with the roughly 700-subject first cohort, a separate validation cohort of over a hundred different subjects was used. Both class I and class II loci were covered by HLA typing, at four-digit resolution. The study aimed to test whether signatures of past pathogen exposure could be identified by cataloging public T cell receptors. The number of typed donors differed by locus: about 620-640 for A, B, C, DRB1 and DQB1; 500 to 550 for DQA1; 606 for DPA1; and around 450 for DPB1. Among the roughly 410 genotyped donors, approximately 76% belonged to the genetic ancestry cluster associated with self-reported Caucasian donors. The paper as a whole reports these results and caveats: In a later analysis, TCR association rates were found to vary across HLA loci, with the most associated TCRs seen for DRB1 alleles and the fewest for HLA-C alleles. Strong co-occurrence of HLA alleles, especially DR and DQ, made assigning TCR associations to individual alleles difficult. A further reported finding was that TCR beta sequences accurately predicted the HLA-A and HLA-B alleles for most subjects in the first cohort. The cohort was sequenced for TCR beta chains only, and without alpha or paired-chain data the features that could be detected were limited. Some IMGT-functional V segments, including TRBV6-2 and TRBV6-3, could not be told apart with the 87-base-pair reads, so those segments were excluded. An association between a missense DCLRE1C variant and V-gene and J-gene trimming of TCR beta chains was found in a later genetic analysis and replicated in an independent cohort. In both the original and validation cohorts, the classifier was reported to diagnose cytomegalovirus status with high specificity and sensitivity. A later analysis associated approximately 17,000 TCR beta sequences with specific HLA alleles at a false discovery rate of 0.05. Because HLA typing was missing for some donors at each locus, association tests included only the typed subset. The presence/absence analyses assumed that sequencing depth was roughly uniform across donors, and that assumption may not be true. A group of highly shared sequence variants was considered likely to be a technical artifact of the sequencing pipeline. According to a later analysis, parvovirus B19, influenza, CMV and Epstein-Barr virus appeared linked to several top co-occurrence clusters. Immune exposure information for the cohort was limited to CMV serostatus. Compared with equally common non-associated chains, HLA-associated TCR beta chains in a later analysis were more clonally expanded and had lower generation probabilities. Linkage disequilibrium might explain the correlated functional status among segregating V segments, but an unknown experimental factor could not be excluded. Broadly in line with IMGT annotations, most TCR beta V segments showed up in productive rearrangements about 87% or about 30% of the time in an earlier analysis of approximately 600 of the donors. In a later genetic analysis, fewer N-insertions in productive TCRs were reported among donors in an Asian-associated ancestry cluster than the roughly 700-donor mean. In vitro tests confirmed that a few of the cytomegalovirus-associated TCR beta chains recognize cytomegalovirus antigens. Most TCR sequences were seen in very few donors, while some public TCRs were found in many individuals. A total of roughly 160 TCR beta chains were listed by the study as associated with cytomegalovirus. The earlier analysis of 450 to 700 of the donors excluded roughly 16 rarely observed V segments, including chromosome 9 orphons, because counts were too low. According to the authors, the approach could potentially be generalized to other disease states and immunological phenotypes. Most CMV-associated TCR beta chains appeared to be HLA-restricted in a later analysis, and the HLA associations seemed to be driven largely by CMV exposure.

Library preparation used the immunoSEQ multiplex PCR assay. A mixture of 60 forward primers for TCR Vbeta segments and 13 reverse primers for TCR Jbeta segments was used in the multiplex PCR. The CDR3 region of rearranged TCR beta genes was amplified from genomic DNA with a multiplex PCR assay. The Illumina HiSeq System was used to sequence the amplified TCR beta libraries as 87-base-pair reads. In the original analysis: In a later analysis, 70 million to 95 million unique TCR beta chains were counted across the approximately 620 repertoires, and some 10 million of these chains were shared by at least two donors. Raw reads were error-corrected and collapsed into unique sequences with a nearest-neighbor algorithm that merged closely related sequences to remove PCR and sequencing errors. CDR3 sequences were aligned to IMGT reference sequences to assign V, D and J gene segments. For a sequence to be retained, at least a six-nucleotide match to both a V gene segment and a J gene segment was required. A rearrangement was called productive if the CDR3 had no stop codons and remained in frame with V and J, and every other rearrangement was called non-productive. CDR3 was defined according to IMGT convention as the region running from the second conserved V-encoded cysteine to the conserved J-encoded phenylalanine. The earlier analysis of about 560 of the donors excluded any sequence lacking an unambiguous match to a single V gene segment. In an earlier analysis of a few hundred of the donors, V segments were called functional above 56.7% productive rearrangements and were called segregating when the between-donor standard deviation exceeded 5%. A statistical classification framework was developed to diagnose cytomegalovirus status using the catalog of TCR beta chain sequences. A later analysis assigned V and J genes by comparing TCR nucleotide sequences with IMGT/GENE-DB human TR gene sequences. A later analysis assigned CDR3 sequences and most-parsimonious VDJ recombination scenarios with the TCRdist pipeline. In a later analysis, each TCR beta chain was defined by its CDR3 amino acid sequence together with its V-gene family, and reads without a unique V-gene family were excluded. As a way to deal with suspected cross-contamination and a sequencing artifact, a later analysis dropped hundreds of nucleotide sequences that were highly shared and had low generation probability. In a later analysis, a clonal expansion index for each public chain was calculated from normalized within-repertoire ranks of inferred template counts. In a later analysis, generation probabilities were computed using a VDJ recombination model fitted to out-of-frame rearrangements, and the results were checked against IGoR. In a later analysis, hypergeometric tests were used to score TCR-TCR, TCR-HLA and TCR-CMV co-occurrence, with a repertoire-size bias correction applied to TCR pairs. False discovery rates were estimated in a later analysis by permuting HLA or CMV assignments 20 times. In a later analysis, co-occurring TCRs were grouped using DBSCAN, with TCRdist sequence similarity added in when clustering inside HLA-allele-positive subsets. Co-occurrence clustering excluded repertoires with fewer than 30,000 or more than 120,000 public chains, plus five with anomalous nucleotide sharing. TCRdb took over this immuneACCESS table, retaining in-frame rearrangements with V and J assigned. Such tables are incomplete; in checked studies, under half of the missing clones stem from an unresolved V gene, and the remainder is unexplained. V, J and clone size reflect that table, while D and trimming were determined from the DNA. The sample table records more than 140,000 clones; 50% to 75% of these occur just once. The ten largest account for 2.5% to 3.5% of the sample.

For this clone: No cognate antigen has been identified for it. The record has no base qualities; no much larger clone is one base away.

In total, approximately 700 healthy bone marrow donors made up the cohort. At the time of sampling, every cohort member was nominally healthy, though immune exposures that went unrecorded were likely present. The donor tested CMV seropositive, placing the donor among the 289 seropositive members of the cohort. A peripheral blood sample was collected from each donor, and TCR beta sequencing was performed on peripheral blood mononuclear cells. Genomic DNA extraction from the blood cell samples was performed with the Qiagen DNeasy Blood Extraction Kit. Based on the germline V gene (reference sequence), the CDR1 and CDR2 sequences are LNHDA and SQIVND. The CDR3 has 14 amino acids, counting the end cysteine and phenylalanine. Only the CDR3 portion is preserved as DNA: 42 bases, with reading frame beginning at the first base. V is pruned by 10 bases and J by 1 base, leaving 5 bases of the junction without a gene match.

The sequence was obtained from a woman aged 25-40 years in good health and CMV-seropositive. What was sequenced was PBMCs. The rearrangement joined TRBV19 to TRBJ1-5, with 9 junctional bases fitting TRBD1. The encoded CDR3 is CATGQGQSNQPQHF. The sequenced DNA: TGTGCCACCGGACAGGGGCAAAGCAATCAGCCCCAGCATTTT.